Listed below are T cell receptor beta chains from one sample, sequenced in a study of control samples from healthy donors and cancer patients. This table comes from immunoSEQ multiplex PCR, and its TCRdb copy is limited to in-frame clones, with some not included. The sample shows 100,000 to 150,000 clones, 80% to 95% of them seen only once. Sequencing input: blood. The receptors were gathered from a man aged 18 to 29 in good health. The CDR3 runs from the conserved cysteine through the conserved F or W. The order of the fields is CDR3 DNA, CDR3 protein, CDR3 length, D gene, V gene, clone size, J gene. D genes are given only for firm matches. Not all rows give a size; the values are once, few, many and, for expanded clones, a class.

CDR3nt: TGTGCCAGCAGCTACCAAACAGATACGCAGTATTTT
CDR3aa: CASSYQTDTQYF
len: 12
d_gene: NA
v_gene: TRBV5-6
abundance: NA
j_gene: TRBJ2-3

CDR3nt: TGTGCCAGCAGCCAACCAACAGGTTCCCACAATGAGCAGTTCTTC
CDR3aa: CASSQPTGSHNEQFF
len: 15
d_gene: NA
v_gene: TRBV3-1/TRBV3-2
abundance: NA
j_gene: TRBJ2-1

CDR3nt: TGTGCCAGCACTCCAGGGGGGGGAGAAAAACTGTTTTTT
CDR3aa: CASTPGGGEKLFF
len: 13
d_gene: TRBD1
v_gene: TRBV12-3/TRBV12-4
abundance: NA
j_gene: TRBJ1-4

CDR3nt: TGCGCCAGCAGCCAAGATAAATCCATGTCTGAAGCTTTCTTT
CDR3aa: CASSQDKSMSEAFF
len: 14
d_gene: NA
v_gene: TRBV4-1
abundance: NA
j_gene: TRBJ1-1

CDR3nt: TGTGCCACCAGATCGGGACAGGGGGACCAAGAGCCCCAGCATTTT
CDR3aa: CATRSGQGDQEPQHF
len: 15
d_gene: TRBD1
v_gene: TRBV24-1
abundance: NA
j_gene: TRBJ1-5

CDR3nt: TGTGCCTGGGGCCGGACAGGGAGAAATCAGCCCCAGCATTTT
CDR3aa: CAWGRTGRNQPQHF
len: 14
d_gene: TRBD1
v_gene: TRBV30
abundance: NA
j_gene: TRBJ1-5

CDR3nt: TGTGCCAGCAGCCCCGCTAGATTCATGGCTGAAGCTTTCTTT
CDR3aa: CASSPARFMAEAFF
len: 14
d_gene: NA
v_gene: TRBV13
abundance: NA
j_gene: TRBJ1-1

CDR3nt: TGTGCCAGCAGTTTGATTGGGGGACAAGAGACCCAGTACTTC
CDR3aa: CASSLIGGQETQYF
len: 14
d_gene: NA
v_gene: TRBV27
abundance: NA
j_gene: TRBJ2-5

CDR3nt: TGTGCCAGCAGCTCGGGACAGGGGTGGCAAGAGACCCAGTACTTC
CDR3aa: CASSSGQGWQETQYF
len: 15
d_gene: TRBD1
v_gene: TRBV7-2
abundance: NA
j_gene: TRBJ2-5

CDR3nt: TGTGCCAGCTCACCACCCCTGAGCGGGAGTAACGGAAACATTCAGTACTTC
CDR3aa: CASSPPLSGSNGNIQYF
len: 17
d_gene: TRBD2
v_gene: TRBV18
abundance: NA
j_gene: TRBJ2-4

CDR3nt: TGTGCCAGCAGTCGACAGGGGAATACCTACAATGAGCAGTTCTTC
CDR3aa: CASSRQGNTYNEQFF
len: 15
d_gene: TRBD1
v_gene: TRBV27
abundance: NA
j_gene: TRBJ2-1

CDR3nt: TGTGCCAGCAGCCAGGGCCCCGGGGACAGGGTCACCTACGAGCAGTACTTC
CDR3aa: CASSQGPGDRVTYEQYF
len: 17
d_gene: TRBD1
v_gene: TRBV7-9
abundance: once
j_gene: TRBJ2-7

CDR3nt: TGTGCCAGCAGTTACTCGATGTTCGGGGCCGGGGAGCTGTTTTTT
CDR3aa: CASSYSMFGAGELFF
len: 15
d_gene: NA
v_gene: TRBV6-5
abundance: NA
j_gene: TRBJ2-2

CDR3nt: TGCGCCAGCAGCTTGCAGGGGGGGACTGAAGCTTTCTTT
CDR3aa: CASSLQGGTEAFF
len: 13
d_gene: TRBD1
v_gene: TRBV5-1
abundance: NA
j_gene: TRBJ1-1

CDR3nt: TGTGCCAGCAGCCACCCGGGACAGGCTACTGAAGCTTTCTTT
CDR3aa: CASSHPGQATEAFF
len: 14
d_gene: TRBD1
v_gene: TRBV7-9
abundance: few
j_gene: TRBJ1-1

CDR3nt: TGTGCCAGCAGCTTAGAGAATAGCGGGGGGAGGAGTGAGCAGTTCTTC
CDR3aa: CASSLENSGGRSEQFF
len: 16
d_gene: TRBD2
v_gene: TRBV7-8
abundance: NA
j_gene: TRBJ2-1

CDR3nt: TGTGCCATCAAGCACAGCCAGGATTCACCCCTCCACTTT
CDR3aa: CAIKHSQDSPLHF
len: 13
d_gene: NA
v_gene: TRBV10-3
abundance: NA
j_gene: TRBJ1-6